Below, 10 T cell receptor beta chains from the same sample are listed, as sequenced in a study of T cell responses to AZD1222 COVID-19 vaccine. The assay was immunoSEQ multiplex PCR, and TCRdb's table has in-frame clones only and misses some. Of 95,000 to 150,000 clones in the sample, approximately 90% were seen once. Sequenced material: peripheral blood, taken on day 0 of MenACWY control vaccination. The receptor source for this set is an adult in good health.

This clone was observed a few times. The V gene is TRBV24-1, the J gene TRBJ1-2; D is unclear. V was trimmed by 4 bases and J by 1 base, leaving 9 bases between them. The CDR3 is 14 amino acids. CDR1 KGHDR and CDR2 SFDVKD come from the germline V gene. In DNA form, the CDR3 reads TGTGCCACCAGTGACGGGTGGGATAACTATGGCTACACCTTC. It yields the protein CATSDGWDNYGYTF.

V usage is TRBV5-6 and J usage is TRBJ1-2; D uncertain. Germline-derived CDR1 and CDR2 are SGHDT and YYEEEE. The CDR3 has 11 residues. Trimming took 3 bases from V and 4 from J, leaving 4 bases between them. The CDR3 region is CASSSAYGYTF. As DNA, the CDR3 is TGTGCCAGCAGCTCCGCCTATGGCTACACCTTC.

The V and J genes are TRBV19 and TRBJ1-2; D remains unclear. This CDR3 has 16 residues. CDR1 LNHDA and CDR2 SQIVND come from the germline V gene (reference sequence). Between the trimmed V and J ends, which lost 0 bases and 7 bases, there was a span of 18 bases. CDR3 protein: CASSIDSPVLPRGYTF. CDR3 in DNA: TGTGCCAGTAGTATAGACTCACCGGTTCTTCCACGTGGCTACACCTTC.

This clone was detected a few times. V is TRBV10-3 and J is TRBJ1-6, with D unclear. The CDR3 runs to 13 residues. V lost 7 bases and J 7 bases, leaving 11 bases between the germline ends. Germline CDR1 reads ENHRY; CDR2 reads SYGVKD. CDR3 loop: CAITEERNSPLHF. CDR3 sequence (DNA): TGTGCCATCACAGAGGAGAGAAATTCACCCCTCCACTTT.

This rearrangement joins TRBV29-1 to TRBJ2-1, with 10 bases that match TRBD1. In germline, CDR1 is SQVTM, CDR2 ANQGSEA. The length of the CDR3 is 14 residues. Trimming at V came to 6 bases and at J to 4 bases, leaving 6 bases not matched to a gene. The CDR3 spells CSVARDRGYNEQFF. Here the CDR3 DNA reads TGCAGCGTCGCCCGGGACAGGGGTTACAATGAGCAGTTCTTC.

This clone occurred once. The V call is TRBV9, the J call TRBJ2-5; TRBD1 matches at 7 bases. The junction had 10 bases not matched to a gene; V was cut back by 3 bases and J by 5 bases. CDR3 length: 15 residues. Per the germline V gene, CDR1 is SGDLS and CDR2 is YYNGEE. The CDR3 region has the DNA TGTGCCAGCAGCGCAGCAGCAGGGGGAGCGGAGACCCAGTACTTC. It translates to CASSAAAGGAETQYF.

The CDR3 spells CASSIDWTSGSTDTQYF. In DNA form, the CDR3 reads TGTGCCAGTAGTATAGACTGGACTAGCGGGTCCACAGATACGCAGTATTTT. The chain carries TRBV19 and TRBJ2-3; TRBD2 matches 11 bases. This CDR3 is built from 17 residues. The ends lost 0 bases at V and 2 bases at J; junction bases unmatched: 4. CDR1 is LNHDA, CDR2 SQIVND, per germline (reference sequence).

The chain links TRBV3-1 (or the pseudogene TRBV3-2) to TRBJ2-7; 8 bases agree with TRBD2. This CDR3 is 16 amino acids long. Trimming removed 0 bases from V and 7 bases from J; junction bases left unmatched: 11. Germline V gene sequence: CDR1 LGHDT, CDR2 YNNKEL (reference sequence). CDR3 residues: CASSQDISGSWDEQYF. CDR3 bases: TGTGCCAGCAGCCAAGATATAAGCGGGAGCTGGGATGAGCAGTACTTC.

CDR3 in amino acids: CASSYVTKGANYGYTF. The CDR3 DNA sequence: TGTGCCAGCAGTTACGTCACTAAAGGAGCTAACTATGGCTACACCTTC. The chain uses TRBV6-5 and TRBJ1-2; D unresolved. V shed 2 bases and J shed 0 bases, with 13 bases lying between them. The CDR3 length is 16 residues. Germline CDR1 MNHEY, CDR2 SVGAGI.

V and J are TRBV6-4 and TRBJ2-1; 8 bases agree with TRBD2. The CDR3 length is 14 residues. In germline, CDR1 is MRHNA, CDR2 SNTAGT. J lost 10 bases, V lost 3 bases, and 8 bases had no gene match. The CDR3 nucleotides are TGTGCCAGCAGTGAGTCGGGAGGGAGTAGCGAGCAGTTCTTC. Translating gives CASSESGGSSEQFF.